This entry lists 2 T cell receptor beta chains sequenced from one sample in a study of shared clonotypes between healthy human individuals. Sequencing used immunoSEQ multiplex PCR; TCRdb keeps in-frame clones, though not all of them. In the table there are roughly 2.4 million clones, 90% to 97% of which are singletons. Sequenced material: naive CD4+ T cells sorted from blood. This sample's subset: CD45RA+ positively selected. The receptors stem from a man between 18 and 29 years old in good health.

This clone was seen only once. The chain carries TRBV18 and TRBJ1-4, with D perhaps TRBD1 (5 bases). V dropped 5 bases and J dropped 4 bases, with 11 bases sitting between them. The V gene's germline CDR1 is KGHSH and CDR2 LQKENI. The CDR3 covers 14 residues. The DNA for the CDR3 is TGTGCCAGCTCAACGGGACGGAGTAATGAAAAACTGTTTTTT. Amino acid sequence: CASSTGRSNEKLFF.

The rearrangement uses TRBV5-1 and TRBJ2-3; D could derive from TRBD1 or TRBD2 (6 bases each). Germline CDR1 reads SGHRS; CDR2 reads YFSETQ. This CDR3 has 14 amino acids. V was clipped by 0 bases and J by 5 bases, with 10 bases between them. DNA of the CDR3: TGCGCCAGCAGCTTGGCGGGGGCGGTAGATACGCAGTATTTT. Translation: CASSLAGAVDTQYF.